This TCR beta chain was obtained from a study of cytomegalovirus exposure and HLA in healthy donors. Note on this clone: Its antigen is not identified.

Primers included in the PCR were 60 Vbeta and 13 Jbeta primers. Assay: immunoSEQ multiplex PCR; the TCRdb copy retains only in-frame clones and omits some. The sample holds some 250,000 clones; around 81% are singletons and the top ten take roughly 7.4%. Whole-study findings and limits: The authors later found TCR association rates varying by HLA locus, with DRB1 most and HLA-C fewest. V- and J-gene trimming in TCR beta was tied to a missense DCLRE1C variant by an analysis performed later.

This CDR3 contains 14 residues. Germline-derived CDR1 and CDR2 are MNHNY and SVGAGI (reference sequence). V lost 4 bases and J lost 1, with 9 bases in between. This clonotype was obtained from a woman aged 60-70 years in good health and CMV-seropositive. The V and J genes are TRBV6-6 and TRBJ2-3; D is uncertain. The sample comprised PBMCs. CDR3 sequence (DNA): TGTGCCAGCAGTTTGGCAGAAGGCACAGATACGCAGTATTTT. Its translation: CASSLAEGTDTQYF.